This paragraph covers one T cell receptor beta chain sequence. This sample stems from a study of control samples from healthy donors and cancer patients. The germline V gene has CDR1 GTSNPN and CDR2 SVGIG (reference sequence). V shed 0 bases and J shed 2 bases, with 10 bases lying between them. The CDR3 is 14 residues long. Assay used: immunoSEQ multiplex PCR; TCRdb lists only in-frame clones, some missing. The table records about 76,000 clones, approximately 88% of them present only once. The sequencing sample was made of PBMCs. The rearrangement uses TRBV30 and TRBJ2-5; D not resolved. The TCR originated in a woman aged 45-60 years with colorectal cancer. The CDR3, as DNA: TGTGCCTGGAGTGTCGGGCAGGCTCAAGAGACCCAGTACTTC. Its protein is CAWSVGQAQETQYF.